Below are 13 T cell receptor beta chains sequenced from a single sample in a study of technical replicates of blood from a handful of donors. The assay was immunoSEQ multiplex PCR, and TCRdb's table has in-frame clones only and misses some. The top ten hold approximately 0.26% of the sample, which has more than 65,000 clones, 95% to 98% seen once. The sample consisted of T cells isolated from PBMCs. The receptors stem from a human donor in good health.

This chain connects TRBV28 to TRBJ2-1; TRBD1 aligns across 8 bases. Germline loops: CDR1 MDHEN, CDR2 SYDVKM. CDR3 length equals 15 residues. V was pared by 3 bases and J by 9 bases, with 10 bases of the junction left unmatched. The CDR3 is CASSFSDRGRGEQFF. CDR3 sequence (DNA): TGTGCCAGCAGTTTCTCCGACAGGGGAAGGGGTGAGCAGTTCTTC.

The chain carries TRBV7-9 and TRBJ1-5, with D unclear. This CDR3 spans 16 amino acids. Deletions cut 1 base from V and 0 bases from J, with 10 bases between. Germline V CDR1 and CDR2: SEHNR, FQNEAQ (reference sequence). The CDR3 here is CASSLVESDSNQPQHF. The DNA for the CDR3 is TGTGCCAGCAGCTTAGTTGAGAGTGATAGCAATCAGCCCCAGCATTTT. The full variable domain, completed using reference TRBV7-9 and TRBJ1-5, is DTGVSQNPRHKITKRGQNVTFRCDPISEHNRLYWYRQTLGQGPEFLTYFQNEAQLEKSRLLSDRFSAERPKGSFSTLEIQRTEQGDSAMYLCASSLVESDSNQPQHFGDGTRLSIL.

The genes are TRBV15 and TRBJ2-7; TRBD2 matches 10 bases. CDR1 is LNHNV, CDR2 YYDKDF, per germline (reference sequence). CDR3 length equals 13 residues. V dropped 8 bases and J dropped 4; count of bases not matched to a gene: 5. Here the CDR3 reads CATSKREGYEQYF. CDR3 coding DNA: TGTGCCACCTCTAAGCGGGAGGGGTACGAGCAGTACTTC.

The chain employs TRBV7-9 and TRBJ1-1; weak D call: TRBD1 (6 bases). Germline values: CDR1 SEHNR, CDR2 FQNEAQ (reference sequence). V shed 6 bases and J shed 5 bases, with 16 bases lying between them. This CDR3 comprises 14 residues. CDR3 DNA sequence: TGTGCCAGCAGGGACAGCCTGATTGAAACTGAAGCTTTCTTT. Translating it yields CASRDSLIETEAFF.

The chain is built from TRBV10-3 and TRBJ1-4, with D perhaps matching TRBD1 (6 bases). Germline CDR1 is ENHRY and CDR2 is SYGVKD. V was pared by 3 bases and J by 6 bases, with 14 bases between. CDR3 size: 15 residues. As DNA, the CDR3 is TGTGCCATCAGTGAAGGGGCCAGGGGAGATGAAAAACTGTTTTTT. It translates to CAISEGARGDEKLFF.

This sequence joins TRBV7-9 and TRBJ1-4, with D unresolved. Trimming removed 5 bases at V and 6 bases at J, with 16 bases between. Germline CDR1 reads SEHNR; CDR2 reads FQNEAQ (reference sequence). The CDR3 loop spans 15 amino acids. The CDR3 region is CASSLLASSDEKLFF. The CDR3 DNA reads as TGTGCCAGCAGCCTTTTAGCCTCCTCTGATGAAAAACTGTTTTTT.

The gene calls are TRBV30 and TRBJ1-4, with a possible D match to TRBD1 (6 bases). The V gene's germline CDR1 is GTSNPN and CDR2 SVGIG (reference sequence). The V end lost 4 bases, the J end lost 8 bases, and 17 bases lay between the germline ends. The CDR3 consists of 14 residues. The CDR3 DNA sequence: TGTGCCTGGACAGAGGGACAAGGGGCAGAAAAACTGTTTTTT. Translation gives CAWTEGQGAEKLFF.

This chain connects TRBV25-1 to TRBJ1-2; 9 positions agree with TRBD1. Trimming cost V 10 bases and J 6 bases; bases outside gene matches: 6. The CDR3 spans 12 residues. Germline values: CDR1 MGHDK, CDR2 SYGVNS. CDR3 residues: CATRTGANGYTF. The CDR3 region has the DNA TGTGCCACCAGGACAGGGGCGAATGGCTACACCTTC.

The V gene is TRBV5-1, the J gene TRBJ2-7; TRBD2 matches 13 bases. Per the germline V gene, CDR1 is SGHRS and CDR2 is YFSETQ. V trimming: 2 bases; J trimming: 5 bases; junction bases outside the gene matches: 4. The CDR3 covers 15 residues. The CDR3 DNA is TGCGCCAGCAGCTTTTACACTAGCGGGAGGGACGAGCAGTACTTC. It translates to CASSFYTSGRDEQYF.

The count of this clone is one. CDR3 sequence reads: CASSASGDQPQHF. The CDR3 bases are TGCGCCAGCAGCGCCTCAGGGGATCAGCCCCAGCATTTT. The chain uses TRBV5-1 and TRBJ1-5, with D possibly matching TRBD1 (6 bases). The CDR3 is 13 residues long. Trimming removed 4 bases from V and 5 bases from J, with 10 bases in between. CDR1 is SGHRS, CDR2 YFSETQ, per germline.

This clone was found once. This rearrangement joins TRBV29-1 to TRBJ2-7, with a tentative D call TRBD1 (6 bases). The ends were cut back, 6 bases at V and 2 bases at J, with 17 bases in the middle. The CDR3 is 14 amino acids. Germline lookup yields CDR1 SQVTM and CDR2 ANQGSEA. CDR3 sequence (DNA): TGCAGCGTCTACCGGGACATGCCTCCCTACGAGCAGTACTTC. It codes for CSVYRDMPPYEQYF.

The chain recombines TRBV4-3 with TRBJ2-7; 9 bases map to TRBD1. This CDR3 comprises 14 residues. CDR1 LGHNA and CDR2 YSLEER come from the germline V gene. Trimming cost V 2 bases and J 2 bases; bases outside gene matches: 1. The CDR3 DNA follows: TGCGCCAGCAGCCAACGGACAGGGGCCTACGAGCAGTACTTC. Amino acid sequence: CASSQRTGAYEQYF.

The rearrangement joins TRBV9 to TRBJ1-2; 8 positions agree with TRBD1. Germline CDR1 SGDLS, CDR2 YYNGEE. The V segment lost 4 bases and the J segment 6 bases; nucleotides outside the gene matches: 5. This CDR3 is built from 13 residues. The CDR3 DNA is TGTGCCAGCAGCTTCGGACAGGGCCATGGCTACACCTTC. It is translated as CASSFGQGHGYTF. Complete variable domain (other parts from reference TRBV9 and TRBJ1-2): DSGVTQTPKHLITATGQRVTLRCSPRSGDLSVYWYQQSLDQGLQFLIQYYNGEERAKGNILERFSAQQFPDLHSELNLSSLELGDSALYFCASSFGQGHGYTFGSGTRLTVV.